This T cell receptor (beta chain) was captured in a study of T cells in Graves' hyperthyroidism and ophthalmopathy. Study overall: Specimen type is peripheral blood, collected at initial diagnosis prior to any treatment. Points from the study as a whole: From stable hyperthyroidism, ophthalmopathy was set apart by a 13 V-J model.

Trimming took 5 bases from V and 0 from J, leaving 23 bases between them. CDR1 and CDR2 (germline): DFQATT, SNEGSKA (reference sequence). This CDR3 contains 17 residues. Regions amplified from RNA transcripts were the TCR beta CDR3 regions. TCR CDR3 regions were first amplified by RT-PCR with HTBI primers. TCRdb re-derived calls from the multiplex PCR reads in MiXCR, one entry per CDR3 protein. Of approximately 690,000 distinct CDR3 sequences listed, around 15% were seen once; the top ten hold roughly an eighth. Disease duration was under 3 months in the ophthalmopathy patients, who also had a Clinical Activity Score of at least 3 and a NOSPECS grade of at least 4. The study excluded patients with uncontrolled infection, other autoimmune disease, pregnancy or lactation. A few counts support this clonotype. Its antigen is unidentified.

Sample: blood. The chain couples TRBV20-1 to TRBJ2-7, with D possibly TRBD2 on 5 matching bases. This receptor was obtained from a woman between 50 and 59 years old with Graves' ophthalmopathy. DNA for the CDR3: TGCAGTGCTGCCCCCCTCTTGGCGGGTACAATCTCCTACGAGCAGTACTTC. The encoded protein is CSAAPLLAGTISYEQYF.